The present T cell receptor (beta chain) was sequenced within a study of PD-1 blockade in mismatch repair-deficient tumors. The CDR3 is 13 residues long. V was clipped by 7 bases and J by 1 base, with 8 bases between them. Germline lookup yields CDR1 LNHDA and CDR2 SQIVND (reference sequence). On this clone itself: Its antigen is currently unknown.

Findings of the study overall: Rapid post-treatment expansion, then contraction, generally preceding radiologic response, marked tumor-resident clones.

Assay used: immunoSEQ multiplex PCR; TCRdb lists only in-frame clones, some missing. In the table there are 90,000 to 120,000 clones, 70% to 85% of which are singletons. The J gene is TRBJ2-1, the V gene TRBV19; D not certain. This TCR came from an adult with mismatch repair-deficient cancer. The sequencing here drew on peripheral blood, taken less than 37 weeks after starting pembrolizumab. The CDR3 reads CASTQASYNEQFF. CDR3 DNA sequence: TGTGCCAGTACTCAGGCGTCCTACAATGAGCAGTTCTTC.